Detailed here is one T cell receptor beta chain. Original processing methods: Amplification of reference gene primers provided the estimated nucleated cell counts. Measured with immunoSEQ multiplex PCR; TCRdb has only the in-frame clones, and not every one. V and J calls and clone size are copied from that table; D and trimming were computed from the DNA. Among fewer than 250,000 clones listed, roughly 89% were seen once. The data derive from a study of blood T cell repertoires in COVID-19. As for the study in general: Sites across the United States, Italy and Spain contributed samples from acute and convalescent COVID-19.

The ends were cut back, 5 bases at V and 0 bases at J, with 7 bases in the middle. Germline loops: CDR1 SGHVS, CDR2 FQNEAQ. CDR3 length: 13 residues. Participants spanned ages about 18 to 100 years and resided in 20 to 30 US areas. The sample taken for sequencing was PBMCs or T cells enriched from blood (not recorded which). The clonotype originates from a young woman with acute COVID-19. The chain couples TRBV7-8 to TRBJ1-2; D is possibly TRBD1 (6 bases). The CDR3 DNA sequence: TGTGCCAGCAGCCGACAGGCTAACTATGGCTACACCTTC. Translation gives CASSRQANYGYTF.